This T cell receptor (beta chain) is drawn from a study of early T cells in non-severe SARS-CoV-2 infection. Study at large: The sequenced material was bulk RNA from unsorted whole blood, and its chains were unpaired.

The study, taken as a whole, reports: The study's VDJdb matching favored anti-spike CD8 responses and missed private and CD4 specificities.

The germline V and J ends were trimmed by 3 bases and 4 bases, with 16 bases remaining between them. Germline V gene sequence: CDR1 GTSNPN, CDR2 SVGIG (reference sequence). This CDR3 is 14 amino acids long. This clonotype has ten or more counts. Its antigen is as yet unknown. Via MiXCR, TCRdb re-called the 5' RACE reads, giving one row per CDR3 protein. The sample has 70,000 or so distinct CDR3 sequences; around 13% are singletons. The chain has TRBV30 and TRBJ2-7; tentative D call: TRBD1 (8 bases). The specimen sequenced was whole blood. The receptor was derived from an adult who was a healthcare worker with PCR-confirmed SARS-CoV-2 infection or an uninfected control (not recorded which). In nucleotides, the CDR3 is TGTGCCTGGAGAAACAGGGGGGGAGGTTACGAGCAGTACTTC. This sequence encodes CAWRNRGGGYEQYF.